This entry lists 17 T cell receptor beta chains sequenced from one sample in a study of blood T cells in healthy people across ages. Next came a second PCR, run for roughly 6 to 11 cycles, which used a sample-barcoded 5' primer along with a J-beta primer mix. TCRdb re-called the 5' RACE reads with MiXCR, one entry per CDR3 protein. The data show about 1,400,000 distinct CDR3 sequences, around 59% seen once. Sequenced: blood. All receptors derive from a young man in good health.

V gene TRBV7-2 combines with J gene TRBJ2-5, with unresolved D. V was trimmed by 1 base and J by 5 bases, leaving 8 bases between them. CDR1 and CDR2 from the germline V gene are SGHTA and FQGNSA. The CDR3 totals 13 residues. This CDR3 reads CASSLDPTETQYF. The DNA of the CDR3 is TGTGCCAGCAGCTTAGACCCCACGGAGACCCAGTACTTC.

V gene TRBV9 combines with J gene TRBJ2-7; 8 bases line up with TRBD1. The trim removed 6 bases at V and 2 bases at J, leaving 10 bases unmatched. This CDR3 is 15 amino acids long. The germline V gene has CDR1 SGDLS and CDR2 YYNGEE. CDR3: CASITTGGPTYEQYF. In DNA, the CDR3 is TGTGCCAGCATTACTACAGGGGGTCCTACCTACGAGCAGTACTTC.

The chain links TRBV20-1 to TRBJ2-3; D remains ambiguous. The CDR3 sequence is 14 residues long. Germline V lookup: CDR1 DFQATT, CDR2 SNEGSKA (reference sequence). V gave up 5 bases and J gave up 0 bases, with 12 bases separating them. The CDR3 here is CSAGPTMSTDTQYF. In nucleotides, the CDR3 is TGCAGTGCTGGTCCAACCATGAGCACAGATACGCAGTATTTT.

This clonotype came up a few times. The chain employs TRBV3-1 and TRBJ1-2; 9 nucleotides align to TRBD1. J lost 5 bases, V lost 3 bases, and 1 base had no gene match. The CDR3 sequence is 13 residues long. Germline CDR1 and CDR2: LGHDT and YNNKEL (reference sequence). This CDR3 is CASSHGQGYGYTF. The CDR3 coding sequence is TGTGCCAGCAGCCATGGACAGGGGTATGGCTACACCTTC.

This clonotype was detected only a few times. The rearrangement joins TRBV6-2 or TRBV6-3 to TRBJ1-5; 9 bases align to TRBD1. Germline lookup yields CDR1 MNHEY and CDR2 SVGEGT. Trimming cost V 9 bases and J 7 bases; bases outside gene matches: 13. The CDR3 runs to 15 residues. The CDR3 protein is CASRTGQGYEQPQHF. CDR3 coding DNA: TGTGCCAGTAGAACGGGACAGGGTTATGAACAGCCCCAGCATTTT.

The V call is TRBV20-1, the J call TRBJ1-2; no reliable D call. V lost 5 bases and J lost 4, with 11 bases in between. Germline V gene lookup returns CDR1 DFQATT and CDR2 SNEGSKA (reference sequence). The CDR3 loop spans 12 amino acids. CDR3: CSALTQIYGYTF. The CDR3 DNA sequence: TGCAGTGCTCTCACACAAATCTATGGCTACACCTTC.

The gene calls are TRBV6-1 and TRBJ2-7; D might be TRBD2 (5 bases). Germline V gene sequence: CDR1 MNHNS, CDR2 SASEGT. V was shortened by 7 bases and J by 3 bases, with 10 bases between the two germline ends. CDR3 length equals 12 residues. CDR3 sequence: CASKRDIYEQYF. CDR3 coding DNA: TGTGCCAGCAAACGGGATATCTACGAGCAGTACTTC.

The sample holds one count of this clonotype. This chain links TRBV6-1 with TRBJ1-1, with no clear D. V was shortened by 1 base and J by 5 bases, with 11 bases between the two germline ends. CDR1 is MNHNS and CDR2 is SASEGT in the germline V gene. This CDR3 contains 14 residues. The CDR3 DNA reads TGTGCCAGCAGTGAAGAGGTCCGGTATACTGAAGCTTTCTTT. Protein sequence: CASSEEVRYTEAFF.

The chain combines TRBV4-1 with TRBJ2-7; 7 bases fit TRBD1. J was trimmed by 2 bases and V by 2 bases; bases with no gene match: 6. CDR1 is MGHRA and CDR2 is YSYEKL in the germline V gene. CDR3 length: 15 residues. The CDR3 DNA follows: TGCGCCAGCAGCCAATTCCCGGGACAGACCTACGAGCAGTACTTC. As protein: CASSQFPGQTYEQYF.

This clonotype is a singleton in its sample. The V call is TRBV12-3 or TRBV12-4, the J call TRBJ2-1; no clear D. The J call is in doubt because the DNA end fits TRBJ2-7 better. This CDR3 comprises 14 residues. Written as DNA, the CDR3 is TGTGCCAGCAGGAACAGTGGATCCTACAATGAGCAGTACTTC. Its protein product is CASRNSGSYNEQYF.

This clonotype has just a few counts. The CDR3 DNA reads TGTGCCAGCAGTTACTCGACGGGACAAGCTTATGGCTACACCTTC. Protein: CASSYSTGQAYGYTF. V usage is TRBV6-6 and J usage is TRBJ1-2; D may be TRBD1 (6 bases). V lost 0 bases, J lost 5 bases, and 13 bases lay in between. The CDR3 length is 15 residues. Germline V lookup: CDR1 MNHNY, CDR2 SVGAGI (reference sequence).

In its sample, this clonotype was seen once. CDR3 nucleotides: TGCAGTGCTGAACCGGCGAGTGTGAGTTGGAGTGAGCAGTTCTTC. Protein product: CSAEPASVSWSEQFF. J is TRBJ2-1 and V is TRBV20-1; no definite D call. Germline-derived CDR1 and CDR2 are DFQATT and SNEGSKA (reference sequence). Trimming took 5 bases from V and 9 from J, leaving 23 bases between them. The CDR3 loop spans 15 amino acids.

V is TRBV20-1 and J is TRBJ2-6; a possible D gene is TRBD1 (6 bases). The CDR3 runs 15 residues. Germline CDR1 and CDR2: DFQATT and SNEGSKA (reference sequence). Trimming stripped 5 bases from V and 0 bases from J, with 11 bases between. The CDR3 nucleotides are TGCAGTGCTCTGACGACAGGCTCTGGGGCCAACGTCCTGACTTTC. This encodes CSALTTGSGANVLTF.

The chain joins TRBV2 to TRBJ2-5; no firm D call. V lost 3 bases and J lost 7, with 15 bases in between. This CDR3 has 14 amino acids. Germline assignment: CDR1 SNHLY and CDR2 FYNNEI. CDR3 coding DNA: TGTGCCAGCAGTGATAAGCGAATGGAAGGGACCCAGTACTTC. It is translated as CASSDKRMEGTQYF.

This clonotype was recorded a few times. The chain has TRBV4-3 and TRBJ2-2; D is perhaps TRBD1 or TRBD2 (5 bases each). The CDR3 loop spans 16 amino acids. Germline V gene sequence: CDR1 LGHNA, CDR2 YSLEER. Trimming took off 3 bases at V and 6 bases at J, with 17 bases between the two ends. The CDR3 DNA reads TGCGCCAGCAGCCAGGAAGGGACCTCTTGGGCCGGGGAGCTGTTTTTT. This gives the protein CASSQEGTSWAGELFF.

The chain recombines TRBV2 with TRBJ1-1; D gene unclear. With 10 bases removed from V and 6 bases from J, the gap between germline ends came to 12 bases. There are 11 residues in the CDR3. Germline CDR1 and CDR2: SNHLY and FYNNEI. CDR3: CAKKDVSEAFF. The CDR3 DNA reads TGTGCCAAGAAGGACGTCTCTGAAGCTTTCTTT.

The chain uses TRBV10-3 and TRBJ2-7, with D possibly being TRBD1 or TRBD2 (5 bases each). Germline values: CDR1 ENHRY, CDR2 SYGVKD. The V gene lost 10 bases and the J gene lost 7 bases, with 17 bases spanning the gap. CDR3 length equals 12 residues. DNA for the CDR3: TGTGCCACCGGGACCATTGATGGGGAGCAGTACTTC. Translation gives CATGTIDGEQYF.